This is a list of T cell receptor beta chains from one sample in a study of shared clonotypes between healthy human individuals. Assay: immunoSEQ multiplex PCR; the TCRdb copy retains only in-frame clones and omits some. The table shows 1.5 million to 2.5 million clones, with approximately 94% occurring only once. The sequenced sample was naive CD8+ T cells sorted from blood. These receptors all come from a young man in good health. CDR3s include the opening cysteine and the closing phenylalanine or tryptophan. Fields, in order: J gene, V gene, CDR3 length, D gene, CDR3 protein, CDR3 DNA. D genes are given only for firm matches.

>TRBJ1-1|TRBV27|14|-
CASSLEIAHTEAFF
TGTGCCAGCAGTTTAGAGATTGCTCACACTGAAGCTTTCTTT
>TRBJ1-5|TRBV6-5|13|-
CASSPWGGQPQHF
TGTGCCAGCAGTCCCTGGGGAGGGCAGCCCCAGCATTTT
>TRBJ2-5|TRBV29-1|15|TRBD2
CSVEFRLATQETQYF
TGCAGCGTTGAATTCAGACTAGCGACCCAAGAGACCCAGTACTTC
>TRBJ2-7|TRBV5-6|13|-
CASSWSGSGEQYF
TGTGCCAGCAGCTGGAGTGGGAGTGGCGAGCAGTACTTC
>TRBJ1-4|TRBV4-1|14|-
CASSHRVTNEKLFF
TGCGCCAGCAGCCACAGGGTAACTAATGAAAAACTGTTTTTT
>TRBJ1-2|TRBV4-1|13|-
CASSQVGAGGYTF
TGCGCCAGCAGCCAAGTGGGCGCGGGCGGCTACACCTTC
>TRBJ1-2|TRBV29-1|13|TRBD1
CSVQGGASYGYTF
TGCAGCGTTCAGGGGGGGGCCAGCTATGGCTACACCTTC
>TRBJ2-7|TRBV28|13|-
CASSQDSVYEQYF
TGTGCCAGCAGTCAGGACAGCGTCTACGAGCAGTACTTC
>TRBJ1-4|TRBV29-1|14|-
CSVTTVVGNEKLFF
TGCAGCGTTACTACAGTGGTGGGAAATGAAAAACTGTTTTTT
>TRBJ2-7|TRBV11-2|15|-
CASSPTGAISYEQYF
TGTGCCAGCAGCCCCACGGGGGCTATCTCCTACGAGCAGTACTTC
>TRBJ1-1|TRBV27|13|-
CASSLSVKVEAFF
TGTGCCAGCAGTTTATCAGTTAAGGTGGAAGCTTTCTTT